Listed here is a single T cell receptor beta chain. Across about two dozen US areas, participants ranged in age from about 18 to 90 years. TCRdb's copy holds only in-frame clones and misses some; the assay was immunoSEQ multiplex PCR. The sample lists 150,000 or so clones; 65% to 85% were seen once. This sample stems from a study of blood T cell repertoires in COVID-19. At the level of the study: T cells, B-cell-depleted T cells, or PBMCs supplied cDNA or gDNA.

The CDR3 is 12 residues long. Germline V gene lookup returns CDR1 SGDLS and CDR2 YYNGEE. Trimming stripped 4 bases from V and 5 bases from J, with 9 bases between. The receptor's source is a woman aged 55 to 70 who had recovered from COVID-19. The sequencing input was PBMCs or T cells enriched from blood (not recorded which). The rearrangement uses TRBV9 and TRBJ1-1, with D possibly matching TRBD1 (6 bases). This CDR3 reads CASSPGTTEAFF. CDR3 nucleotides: TGTGCCAGCAGCCCCGGGACAACTGAAGCTTTCTTT.